This entry is about one T cell receptor (beta chain). This clone was seen just once. What antigen it recognizes has not been identified. No base quality values were provided; no much bigger clone lies one nucleotide off. The data were obtained in a study of blood T cell repertoires in COVID-19 (dated by TCRdb to about 2020). Context from the whole study: Samples covering the acute and convalescent phases of COVID-19 were provided by collaborators in the United States, Italy and Spain. The prospective study material was composed of cDNA or gDNA derived from T cells, B-cell-depleted T cells, or PBMCs. HLA class I and class II types, where available, came from metadata supplied by the sample provider rather than from assay-based typing. A de-identified subject ID, COVID-19 status, age in years and sex were almost always included in the sample metadata. A freely available public database, intended as a resource for researchers studying the immune response to SARS-CoV-2, is where the repertoires were released. Deeply sampled blood TCRbeta repertoires from subjects exposed to, actively infected with, or recovered from COVID-19 were included in the dataset. Samples were obtained from the ongoing ImmuneRACE study (first 160 participants) and from approximately 1,200 subjects provided by 6 global collaborators. What the authors observed across the whole study: How much clinical and demographic metadata was included differed by source and by participant, and the metadata was provided uncurated.

The immunoSEQ Assay, a bias-controlled multiplex PCR, was used to amplify TCRbeta CDR3 regions from genomic DNA. As for how the authors treated the data: Nucleated cell counts per sample were estimated from amplification of reference gene primers within the assay. To quantify the absolute abundance of each unique TCRbeta CDR3 rearrangement, sequence reads were collapsed and filtered. For each sample, productive Simpson clonality was calculated as the square root of Simpson's diversity index over productive rearrangements. The table comes from immuneACCESS by way of TCRdb, which keeps in-frame sequences with V and J called. Part of the clones is missing from these tables; in studies checked, under half for an unresolved V gene and the rest for unknown reasons. The DNA was the basis for D and trimming; V, J and clone size are from that table. This sample is represented by over 70,000 clones; around 88% of them were singletons. The top ten constitute 15% to 20% of the sample.

The CDR3, cysteine through phenylalanine, is 16 amino acids long. Only the CDR3 portion is preserved as DNA: 48 bases, with reading frame beginning at the first base. CDR1 and CDR2 are read off the germline V gene (reference sequence) as MNHEY and SMNVEV. V is shortened by 1 base, J by 4 bases, and the region joining them spans 15 bases. Collaborating institutions collected whole blood in K2EDTA tubes following their own protocols. For TCRbeta analysis, collaborator samples were shipped as frozen whole blood, as isolated PBMCs, or as DNA extracted from either sample type. The clonotype originates from a human donor in a cohort sampled during active COVID-19. Material: peripheral blood. Recombination joined TRBV27 with TRBJ2-3; D gene: possibly TRBD1, on 7 matching bases. DNA sequence: TGTGCCAGCAGTTTATATACAGGGGAGGTGCCAGATACGCAGTATTTT. This codes for CASSLYTGEVPDTQYF.